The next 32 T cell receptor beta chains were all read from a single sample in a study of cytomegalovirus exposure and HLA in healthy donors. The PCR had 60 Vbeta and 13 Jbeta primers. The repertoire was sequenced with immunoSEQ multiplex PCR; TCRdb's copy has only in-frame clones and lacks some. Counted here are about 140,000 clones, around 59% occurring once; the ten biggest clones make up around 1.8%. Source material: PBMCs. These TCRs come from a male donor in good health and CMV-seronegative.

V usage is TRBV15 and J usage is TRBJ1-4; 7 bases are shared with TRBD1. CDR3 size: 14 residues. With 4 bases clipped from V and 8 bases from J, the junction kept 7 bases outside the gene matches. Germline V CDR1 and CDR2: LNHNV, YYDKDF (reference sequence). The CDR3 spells CATSTDRAKEKLFF. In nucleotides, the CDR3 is TGTGCCACCAGCACCGACAGGGCGAAGGAAAAACTGTTTTTT.

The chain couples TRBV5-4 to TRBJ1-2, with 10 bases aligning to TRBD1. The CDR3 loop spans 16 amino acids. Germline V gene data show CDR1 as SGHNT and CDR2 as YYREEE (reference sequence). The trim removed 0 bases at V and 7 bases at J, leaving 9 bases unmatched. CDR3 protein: CASSLGTGGLIRGYTF. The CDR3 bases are TGTGCCAGCAGCTTGGGGACAGGGGGTTTAATTCGTGGCTACACCTTC.

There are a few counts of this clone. In nucleotides, the CDR3 is TGCGCCAGCAGCCAAATGGGGGCAGGGGAAAAACTGTTTTTT. Translated, it gives CASSQMGAGEKLFF. The chain is built from TRBV4-1 and TRBJ1-4; perhaps TRBD1 as D (6 bases). V lost 2 bases and J lost 8, with 12 bases in between. The CDR3 runs 14 residues. Germline-derived CDR1 and CDR2 are MGHRA and YSYEKL.

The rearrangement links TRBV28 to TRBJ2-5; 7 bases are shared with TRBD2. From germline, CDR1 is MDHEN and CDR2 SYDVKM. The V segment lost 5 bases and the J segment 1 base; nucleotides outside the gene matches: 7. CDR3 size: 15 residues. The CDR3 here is CASSPSAGFQETQYF. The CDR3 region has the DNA TGTGCCAGCAGTCCTTCAGCGGGGTTCCAAGAGACCCAGTACTTC.

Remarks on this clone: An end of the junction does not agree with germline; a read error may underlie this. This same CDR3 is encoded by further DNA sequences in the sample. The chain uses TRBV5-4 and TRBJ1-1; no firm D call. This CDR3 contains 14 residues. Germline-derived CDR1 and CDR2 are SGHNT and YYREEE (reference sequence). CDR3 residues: CASSLVTSNTEAFF. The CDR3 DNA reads TGTGCCAGCAGTTTGGTTACTAGTAACACCGAAGCTTTCTTT.

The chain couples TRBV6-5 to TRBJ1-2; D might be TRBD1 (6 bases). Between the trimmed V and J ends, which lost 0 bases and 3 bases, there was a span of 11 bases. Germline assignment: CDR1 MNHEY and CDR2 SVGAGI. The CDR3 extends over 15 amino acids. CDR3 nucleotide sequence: TGTGCCAGCAGTTACTCGGCTGGACAGTACTATGGCTACACCTTC. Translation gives CASSYSAGQYYGYTF.

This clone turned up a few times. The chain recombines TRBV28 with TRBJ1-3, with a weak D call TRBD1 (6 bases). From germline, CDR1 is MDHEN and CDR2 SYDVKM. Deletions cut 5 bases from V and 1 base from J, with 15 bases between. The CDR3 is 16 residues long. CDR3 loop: CASSKQYGTSGNTIYF. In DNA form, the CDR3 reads TGTGCCAGCAGTAAACAATACGGGACATCTGGAAACACCATATATTTT.

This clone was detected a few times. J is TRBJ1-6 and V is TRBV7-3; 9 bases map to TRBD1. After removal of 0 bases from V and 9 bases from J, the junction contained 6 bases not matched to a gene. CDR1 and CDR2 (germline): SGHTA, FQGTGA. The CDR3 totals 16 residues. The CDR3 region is CASSLTGQGIGSPLHF. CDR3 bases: TGTGCCAGCAGCTTAACGGGACAGGGAATCGGTTCACCCCTCCACTTT.

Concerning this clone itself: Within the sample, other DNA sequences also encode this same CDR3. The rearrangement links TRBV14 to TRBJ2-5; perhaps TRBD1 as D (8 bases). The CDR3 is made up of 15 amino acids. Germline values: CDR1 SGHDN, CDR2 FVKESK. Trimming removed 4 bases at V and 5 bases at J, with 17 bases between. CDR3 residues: CASSPRTGGGETQYF. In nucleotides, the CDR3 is TGTGCCAGCAGCCCCCGAACAGGGGGAGGGGAGACCCAGTACTTC. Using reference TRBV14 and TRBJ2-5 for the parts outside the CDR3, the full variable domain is EAGVTQFPSHSVIEKGQTVTLRCDPISGHDNLYWYRRVMGKEIKFLLHFVKESKQDESGMPNNRFLAERTGGTYSTLKVQPAELEDSGVYFCASSPRTGGGETQYFGPGTRLLVL.

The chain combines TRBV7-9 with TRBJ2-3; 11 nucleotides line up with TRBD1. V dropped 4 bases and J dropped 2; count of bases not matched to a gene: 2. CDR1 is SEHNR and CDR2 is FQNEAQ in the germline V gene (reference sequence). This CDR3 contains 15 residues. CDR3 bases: TGTGCCAGCAGCTGGGGACAGGGGGACACAGATACGCAGTATTTT. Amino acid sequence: CASSWGQGDTDTQYF.

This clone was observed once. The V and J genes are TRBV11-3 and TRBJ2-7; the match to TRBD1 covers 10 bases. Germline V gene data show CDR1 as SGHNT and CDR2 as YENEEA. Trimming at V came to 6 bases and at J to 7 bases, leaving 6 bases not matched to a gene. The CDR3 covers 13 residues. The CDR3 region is CASSPTGGVEQYF. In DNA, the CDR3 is TGTGCCAGCAGTCCGACAGGGGGCGTTGAGCAGTACTTC.

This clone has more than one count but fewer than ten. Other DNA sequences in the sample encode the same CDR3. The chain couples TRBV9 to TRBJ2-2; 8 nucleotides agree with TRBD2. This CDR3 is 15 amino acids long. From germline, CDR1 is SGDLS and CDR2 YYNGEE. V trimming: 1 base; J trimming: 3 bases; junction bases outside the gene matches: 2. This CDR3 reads CASSVRGGDTGELFF. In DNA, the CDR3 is TGTGCCAGCAGCGTACGGGGGGGAGACACCGGGGAGCTGTTTTTT.

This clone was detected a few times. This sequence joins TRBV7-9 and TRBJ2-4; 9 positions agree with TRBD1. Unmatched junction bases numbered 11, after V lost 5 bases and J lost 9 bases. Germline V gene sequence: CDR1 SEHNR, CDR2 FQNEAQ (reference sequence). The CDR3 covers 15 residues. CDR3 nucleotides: TGTGCCAGCAGCACTCCGGGACAGGGAACCGCCATTCAGTACTTC. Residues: CASSTPGQGTAIQYF.

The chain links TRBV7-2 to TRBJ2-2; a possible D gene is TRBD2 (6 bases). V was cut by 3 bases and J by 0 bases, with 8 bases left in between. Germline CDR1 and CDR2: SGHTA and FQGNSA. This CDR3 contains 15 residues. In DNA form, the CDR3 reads TGTGCCAGCAGCTTGGGACTTGCGAACACCGGGGAGCTGTTTTTT. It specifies CASSLGLANTGELFF.

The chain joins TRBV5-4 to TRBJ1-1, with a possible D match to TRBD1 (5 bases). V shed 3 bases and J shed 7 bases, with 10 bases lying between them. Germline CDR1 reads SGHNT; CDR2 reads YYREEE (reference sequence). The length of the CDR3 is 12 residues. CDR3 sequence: CASSSDRGEAFF. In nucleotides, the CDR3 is TGTGCCAGCAGCTCAGACAGAGGTGAAGCTTTCTTT.

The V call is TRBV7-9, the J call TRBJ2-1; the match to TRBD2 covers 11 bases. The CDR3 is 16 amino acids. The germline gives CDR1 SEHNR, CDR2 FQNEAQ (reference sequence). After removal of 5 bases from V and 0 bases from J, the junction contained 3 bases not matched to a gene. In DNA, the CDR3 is TGTGCCAGCAGCCGACTAGCGGGGAGCTCCTACAATGAGCAGTTCTTC. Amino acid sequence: CASSRLAGSSYNEQFF. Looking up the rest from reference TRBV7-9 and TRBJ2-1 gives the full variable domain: DTGVSQNPRHKITKRGQNVTFRCDPISEHNRLYWYRQTLGQGPEFLTYFQNEAQLEKSRLLSDRFSAERPKGSFSTLEIQRTEQGDSAMYLCASSRLAGSSYNEQFFGPGTRLTVL.

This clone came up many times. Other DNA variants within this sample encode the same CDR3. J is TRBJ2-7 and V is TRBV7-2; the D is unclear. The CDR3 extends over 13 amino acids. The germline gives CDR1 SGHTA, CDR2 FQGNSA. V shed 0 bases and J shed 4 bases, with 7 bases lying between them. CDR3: CASSLAGSYEQYF. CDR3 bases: TGTGCCAGCAGCTTAGCGGGCAGTTACGAGCAGTACTTC.

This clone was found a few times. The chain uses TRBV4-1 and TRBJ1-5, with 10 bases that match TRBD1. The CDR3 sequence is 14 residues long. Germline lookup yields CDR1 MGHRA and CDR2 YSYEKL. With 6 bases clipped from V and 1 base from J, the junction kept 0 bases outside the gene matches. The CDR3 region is CASRGQGSNQPQHF. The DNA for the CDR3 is TGCGCCAGCAGGGGACAGGGGAGCAATCAGCCCCAGCATTTT.

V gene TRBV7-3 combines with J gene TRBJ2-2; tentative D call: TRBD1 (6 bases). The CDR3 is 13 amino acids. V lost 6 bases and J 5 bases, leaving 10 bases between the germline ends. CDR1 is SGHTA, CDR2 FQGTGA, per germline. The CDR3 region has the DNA TGTGCCAGCAGTTCACAGGGTACCGGGGAGCTGTTTTTT. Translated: CASSSQGTGELFF.

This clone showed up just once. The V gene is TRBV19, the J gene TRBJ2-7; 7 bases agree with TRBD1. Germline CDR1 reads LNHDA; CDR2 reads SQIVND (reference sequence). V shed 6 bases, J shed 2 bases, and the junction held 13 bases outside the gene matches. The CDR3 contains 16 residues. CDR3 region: CASRPKNRGSPYEQYF. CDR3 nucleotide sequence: TGTGCCAGTAGGCCCAAAAACAGGGGATCCCCCTACGAGCAGTACTTC.

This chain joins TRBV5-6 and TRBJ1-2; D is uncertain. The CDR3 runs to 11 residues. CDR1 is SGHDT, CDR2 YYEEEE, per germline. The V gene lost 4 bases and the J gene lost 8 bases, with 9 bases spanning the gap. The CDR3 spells CASSAGGGYTF. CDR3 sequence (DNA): TGTGCCAGCAGCGCCGGAGGAGGCTACACCTTC.

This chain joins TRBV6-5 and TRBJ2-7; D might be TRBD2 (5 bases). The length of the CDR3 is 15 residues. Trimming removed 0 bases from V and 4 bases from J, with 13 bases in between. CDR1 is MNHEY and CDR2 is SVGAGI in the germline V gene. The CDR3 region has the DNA TGTGCCAGCAGTTACTCATATAGGAGAGGGTACGAGCAGTACTTC. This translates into CASSYSYRRGYEQYF.

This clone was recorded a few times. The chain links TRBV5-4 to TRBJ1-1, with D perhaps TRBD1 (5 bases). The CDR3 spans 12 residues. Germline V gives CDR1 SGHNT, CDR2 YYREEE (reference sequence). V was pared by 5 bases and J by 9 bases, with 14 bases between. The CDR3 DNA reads TGTGCCAGCAGTCTCGACAGCCTGCAAGCTTTCTTT. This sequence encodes CASSLDSLQAFF.

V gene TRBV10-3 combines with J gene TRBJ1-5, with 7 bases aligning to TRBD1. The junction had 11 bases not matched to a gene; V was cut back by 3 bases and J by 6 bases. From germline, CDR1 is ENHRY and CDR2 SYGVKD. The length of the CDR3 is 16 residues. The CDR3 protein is CAISESTGMGIQPQHF. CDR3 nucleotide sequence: TGTGCCATCAGTGAATCGACAGGGATGGGAATTCAGCCCCAGCATTTT.

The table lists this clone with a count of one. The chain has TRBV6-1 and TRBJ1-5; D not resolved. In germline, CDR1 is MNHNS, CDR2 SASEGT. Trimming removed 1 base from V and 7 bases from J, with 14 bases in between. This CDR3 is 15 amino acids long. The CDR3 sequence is CASSEGLQGFQPQHF. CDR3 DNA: TGTGCCAGCAGTGAAGGACTTCAAGGTTTCCAGCCCCAGCATTTT.

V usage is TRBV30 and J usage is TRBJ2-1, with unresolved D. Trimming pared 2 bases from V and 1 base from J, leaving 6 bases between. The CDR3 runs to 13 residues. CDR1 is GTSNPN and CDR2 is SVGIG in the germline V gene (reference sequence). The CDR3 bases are TGTGCCTGGAGTACAGATTCCTACAATGAGCAGTTCTTC. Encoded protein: CAWSTDSYNEQFF.

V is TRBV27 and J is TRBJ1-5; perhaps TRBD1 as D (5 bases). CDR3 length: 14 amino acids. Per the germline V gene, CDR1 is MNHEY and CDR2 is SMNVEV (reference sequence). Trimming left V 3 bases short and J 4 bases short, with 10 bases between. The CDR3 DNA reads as TGTGCCAGCAGTTTTGGGGCCGATAATCAGCCCCAGCATTTT. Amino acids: CASSFGADNQPQHF.

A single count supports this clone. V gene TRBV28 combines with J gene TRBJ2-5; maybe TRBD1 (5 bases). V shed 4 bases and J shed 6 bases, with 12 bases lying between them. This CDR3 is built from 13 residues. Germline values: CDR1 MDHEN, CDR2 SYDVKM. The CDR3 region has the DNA TGTGCCAGCAGTTCCCGATGGGGCCAGACCCAGTACTTC. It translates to CASSSRWGQTQYF.

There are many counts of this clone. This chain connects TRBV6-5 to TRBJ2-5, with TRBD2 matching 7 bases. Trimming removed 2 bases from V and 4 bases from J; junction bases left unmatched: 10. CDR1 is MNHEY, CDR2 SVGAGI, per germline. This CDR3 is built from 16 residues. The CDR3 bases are TGTGCCAGCAGTTACGGGGCGGGGGAACTAGGAGAGACCCAGTACTTC. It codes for CASSYGAGELGETQYF.

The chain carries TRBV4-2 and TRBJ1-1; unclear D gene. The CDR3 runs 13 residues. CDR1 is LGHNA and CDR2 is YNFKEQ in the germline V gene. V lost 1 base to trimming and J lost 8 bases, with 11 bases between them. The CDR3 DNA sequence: TGTGCCAGCAGCCAAGTCTCGGCAGGCGAAGCTTTCTTT. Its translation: CASSQVSAGEAFF.

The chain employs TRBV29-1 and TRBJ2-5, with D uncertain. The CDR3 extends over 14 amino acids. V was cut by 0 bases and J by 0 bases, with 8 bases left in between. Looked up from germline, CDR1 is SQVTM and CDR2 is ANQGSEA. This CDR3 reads CSVEDDKYQETQYF. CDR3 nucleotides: TGCAGCGTTGAAGATGACAAGTACCAAGAGACCCAGTACTTC. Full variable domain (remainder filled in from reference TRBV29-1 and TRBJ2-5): SAVISQKPSRDICQRGTSLTIQCQVDSQVTMMFWYRQQPGQSLTLIATANQGSEATYESGFVIDKFPISRPNLTFSTLTVSNMSPEDSSIYLCSVEDDKYQETQYFGPGTRLLVL.

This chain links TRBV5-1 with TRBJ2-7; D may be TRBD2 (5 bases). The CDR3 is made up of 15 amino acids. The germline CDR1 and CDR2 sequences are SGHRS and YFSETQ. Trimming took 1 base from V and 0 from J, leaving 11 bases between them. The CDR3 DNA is TGCGCCAGCAGCTTGCACGGGGAGAGCTCCTACGAGCAGTACTTC. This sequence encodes CASSLHGESSYEQYF.